This T cell receptor beta chain derives from a study of blood T cell repertoires in COVID-19. Study in general: Samples representing acute and convalescent COVID-19 were sourced from the United States, Italy and Spain. Sources were T cells, B-cell-depleted T cells, or PBMCs; the material itself was cDNA or gDNA.

The V gene end was trimmed by 3 bases and the J gene end by 1 base; junction bases not matched to a gene: 5. Germline lookup yields CDR1 SGDLS and CDR2 YYNGEE. The CDR3 loop spans 17 amino acids. In the authors' workflow: Reference gene primers were amplified, and this amplification served to estimate nucleated cell counts. Only in-frame clones appear in the TCRdb table, and some are missing; sequencing was by immunoSEQ multiplex PCR. Clone size and V and J calls were adopted from that table, with D and trimming inferred from the DNA. This sample has 180,000 or so clones; roughly 86% occur once, and the top ten carry less than 3.5%.

This TCR was recovered from a man aged 70-80 years with acute or convalescent COVID-19. Sequenced sample: peripheral blood. The chain recombines TRBV9 with TRBJ2-2; 11 nucleotides align to TRBD1. The CDR3 coding sequence is TGTGCCAGCAGCGACCCCGGGACAGGGGGGAACACCGGGGAGCTGTTTTTT. As protein: CASSDPGTGGNTGELFF.